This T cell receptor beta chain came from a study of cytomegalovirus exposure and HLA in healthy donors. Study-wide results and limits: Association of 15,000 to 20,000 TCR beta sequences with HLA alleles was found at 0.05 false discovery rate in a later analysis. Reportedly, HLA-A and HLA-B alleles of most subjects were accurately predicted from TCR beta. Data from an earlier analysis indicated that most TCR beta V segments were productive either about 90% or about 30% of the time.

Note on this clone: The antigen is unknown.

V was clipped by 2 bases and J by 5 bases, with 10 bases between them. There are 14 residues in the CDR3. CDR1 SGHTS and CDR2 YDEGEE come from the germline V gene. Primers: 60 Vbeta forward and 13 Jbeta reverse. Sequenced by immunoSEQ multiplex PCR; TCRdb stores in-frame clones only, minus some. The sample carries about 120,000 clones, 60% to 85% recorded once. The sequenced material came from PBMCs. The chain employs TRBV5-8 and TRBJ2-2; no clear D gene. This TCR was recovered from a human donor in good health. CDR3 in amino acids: CASSLPEETGELFF. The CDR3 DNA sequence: TGTGCCAGCAGCTTACCCGAGGAGACCGGGGAGCTGTTTTTT.